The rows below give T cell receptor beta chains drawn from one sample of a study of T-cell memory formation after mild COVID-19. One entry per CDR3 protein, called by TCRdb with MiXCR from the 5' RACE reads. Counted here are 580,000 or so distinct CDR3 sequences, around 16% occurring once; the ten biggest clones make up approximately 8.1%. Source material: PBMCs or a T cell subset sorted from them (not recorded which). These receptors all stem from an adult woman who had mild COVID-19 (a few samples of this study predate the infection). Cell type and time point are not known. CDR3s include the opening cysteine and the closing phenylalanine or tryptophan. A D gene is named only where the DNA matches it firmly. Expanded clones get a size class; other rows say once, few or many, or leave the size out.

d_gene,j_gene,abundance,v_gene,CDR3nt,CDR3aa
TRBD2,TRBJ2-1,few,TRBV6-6,TGTGCCAGCAGTTTTAAACTAGCGGCTTACAATGAGCAGTTCTTC,CASSFKLAAYNEQFF
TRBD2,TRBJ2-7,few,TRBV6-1,TGTGCCAGCTTCTACGATTGGCGGGGGTTGTTCTACGAGCAGTACTTC,CASFYDWRGLFYEQYF
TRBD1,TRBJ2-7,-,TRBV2,TGTGCCAGCAGTCCGGACAGGGGGGCGCTCTACGAGCAGTACTTC,CASSPDRGALYEQYF
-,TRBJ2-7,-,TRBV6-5,TGTGCCAGCAGCCTTCTAAGATCGGGGGTGAGCGAGCAGTACTTC,CASSLLRSGVSEQYF
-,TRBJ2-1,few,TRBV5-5,TGTGCCAGCAGCTATACACCTATCTCCTACAATGAGCAGTTCTTC,CASSYTPISYNEQFF
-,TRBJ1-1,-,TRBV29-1,TGCAGCGTTGGCTTAATCGGCAGGGAAGCTTTCTTT,CSVGLIGREAFF
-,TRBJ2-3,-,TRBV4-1,TGCGCCAGCAGCCAGATTGACCTAGTAAGCACAGATACGCAGTATTTT,CASSQIDLVSTDTQYF
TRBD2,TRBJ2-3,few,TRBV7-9,TGTGCCAGCAGCTGGACTAGCGGCGGTCTTAGCACAGATACGCAGTATTTT,CASSWTSGGLSTDTQYF
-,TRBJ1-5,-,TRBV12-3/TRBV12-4,TGTGCCAGCAGTTTAGGAGGCAGTAATAGCAATCAGCCCCAGCATTTT,CASSLGGSNSNQPQHF
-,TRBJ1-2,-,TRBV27,TGTGCCAGCAGCCCGACAGGACAAAGCTATGGCTACACCTTC,CASSPTGQSYGYTF
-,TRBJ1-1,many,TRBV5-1,TGCGCCAGCAGCTTGAATCCCCCGAACACTGAAGCTTTCTTT,CASSLNPPNTEAFF
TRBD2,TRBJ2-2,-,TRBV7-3,TGTGCCAGCAGCCCGCGTACCGCGGGAGAGGGCACCGGGGAGCTGTTTTTT,CASSPRTAGEGTGELFF
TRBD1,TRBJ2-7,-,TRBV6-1,TGTGCCAGCCGAGGGGGCCGGTATGGACTTTGGGGCGAGCAGTACTTC,CASRGGRYGLWGEQYF
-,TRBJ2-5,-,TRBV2,TGTGCCAGTCGGGTTTCGCAGACCCAGTACTTC,CASRVSQTQYF
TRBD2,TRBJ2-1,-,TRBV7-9,TGTGCCAGCAGCACTAGCGGGAGCTACAATGAGCAGTTCTTC,CASSTSGSYNEQFF
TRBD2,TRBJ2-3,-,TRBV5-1,TGCGCCAGCAGCTCGGGTCACAGCGGGAGGGGAACAGATACGCAGTATTTT,CASSSGHSGRGTDTQYF
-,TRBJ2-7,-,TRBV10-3,TGTGCCATCAGTGAAGGACAGCGACGATCCTACGAGCAGTACTTC,CAISEGQRRSYEQYF
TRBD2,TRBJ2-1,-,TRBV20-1,TGCAGTGCTCTTAGCGGGAGGGGGAATGAGCAGTTCTTC,CSALSGRGNEQFF
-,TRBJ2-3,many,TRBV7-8,TGTGCCAGCAGCTTAGCTAGGATTTGGGGGCCCGCCAGCACAGATACGCAGTATTTT,CASSLARIWGPASTDTQYF
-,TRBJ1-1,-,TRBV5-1,TGCGCCAGCAGCTTGGTCGACGGCACCTTGAACACTGAAGCTTTCTTT,CASSLVDGTLNTEAFF
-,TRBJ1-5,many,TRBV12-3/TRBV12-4,TGTGCCAGCAGTTCCTCGCGATTACGTCAGCCCCAGCATTTT,CASSSSRLRQPQHF
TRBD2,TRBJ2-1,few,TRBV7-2,TGTGCCAGCAGCCCCGCCGGTCACGCGGGAGACATGCAGTTCTTC,CASSPAGHAGDMQFF
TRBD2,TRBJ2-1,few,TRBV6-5,TGTGCCAGCAGTCGCCCCGGACTAGCGGAACGGAATGAGCAGTTCTTC,CASSRPGLAERNEQFF
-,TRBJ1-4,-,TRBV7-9,TGTGCCAGCAGCCACTCGGGGTTGGGTCTTACAGCTAATGAAAAACTGTTTTTT,CASSHSGLGLTANEKLFF
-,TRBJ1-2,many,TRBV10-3,TGTGCCATCAGTGCCGGACAGCCTACCTATGGCTACACCTTC,CAISAGQPTYGYTF
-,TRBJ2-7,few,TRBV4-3,TGCGCCAGCAGCCACGTCGGGAGTGCTTACGAGCAGTACTTC,CASSHVGSAYEQYF
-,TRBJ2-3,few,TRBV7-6,TGTGCCAGCAGCTTAGACGAGGCGATAGTGCGAACGCCGGGTAGGTCCACAGATACGCAGTATTTT,CASSLDEAIVRTPGRSTDTQYF
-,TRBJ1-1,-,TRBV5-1,TGCGCCAGCAGCGAGGGACGGCCGGGAACTGAAGCTTTCTTT,CASSEGRPGTEAFF
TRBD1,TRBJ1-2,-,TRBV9,TGTGCCAGCAGCGTAGTAGGGACAGGGCGGAACTATGGCTACACCTTC,CASSVVGTGRNYGYTF
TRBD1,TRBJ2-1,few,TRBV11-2,TGTGCCAGCAGCTACGTGGCGACAGGGTCCTTTGAGCAGTTCTTC,CASSYVATGSFEQFF
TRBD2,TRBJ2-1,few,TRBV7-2,TGTGCCAGCAGCTCCCCACCCAGCGGGAGCTCCTACAATGAGCAGTTCTTC,CASSSPPSGSSYNEQFF
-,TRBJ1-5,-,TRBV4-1,TGCGCCAGCAGCCAATACCTAAATCAGCCCCAGCATTTT,CASSQYLNQPQHF
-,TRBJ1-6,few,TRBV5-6,TGTGCCAGCAGCTCAAGGCTCCGGGTTGCACCCCTCCACTTT,CASSSRLRVAPLHF
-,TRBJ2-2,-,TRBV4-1,TGCGCCAGCAGCCAAGGTCGGACTTTGGTCACCGGGGAGCTGTTTTTT,CASSQGRTLVTGELFF
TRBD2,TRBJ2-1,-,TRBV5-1,TGCGCCAGCAGCCTGAGTAGCGGGGGGGTCTCCTACAATGAGCAGTTCTTC,CASSLSSGGVSYNEQFF
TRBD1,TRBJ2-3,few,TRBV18,TGTGCCAGCTCACCACTACCGGACAGGGGGGGCACAGATACGCAGTATTTT,CASSPLPDRGGTDTQYF
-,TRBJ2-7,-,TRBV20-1,TGCAGTGCTAGAGATGTGGCAGGGGCTGAACACGAGCAGTACTTC,CSARDVAGAEHEQYF
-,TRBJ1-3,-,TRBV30,TGTGCCTGGAGTGTAAAGAACACCATATATTTT,CAWSVKNTIYF
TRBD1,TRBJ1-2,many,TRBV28,TGTGCCAGCAGTGCAGACAGGGGGGTTCACTATGGCTACACCTTC,CASSADRGVHYGYTF
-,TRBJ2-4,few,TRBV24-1,TGTGCCACCAGTGACGGGAACATTCAGTACTTC,CATSDGNIQYF
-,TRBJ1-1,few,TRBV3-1,TGTGCCAGCAGCCAAGATTACGGTCTTTGGAACACTGAAGCTTTCTTT,CASSQDYGLWNTEAFF
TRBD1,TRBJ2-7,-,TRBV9,TGTGCCAGCAGCGACGCAACAACAGGGGGGCCCTACGAGCAGTACTTC,CASSDATTGGPYEQYF
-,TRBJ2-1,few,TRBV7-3,TGTGCCAGCAGCTTAAGATCTGCCCGGGGCCAGTACAATGAGCAGTTCTTC,CASSLRSARGQYNEQFF
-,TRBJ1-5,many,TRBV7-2,TGTGCCAGCAGCTTAGCTGGCCAGCCCCAGCATTTT,CASSLAGQPQHF
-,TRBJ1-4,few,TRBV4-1,TGCGCCAGCAGCCAAGGACCGCGTCAACTGTTTTTT,CASSQGPRQLFF
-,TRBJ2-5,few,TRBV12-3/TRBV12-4,TGTGCCAGCAGTTCCCCTAAACAGAGGGAGACCCAGTACTTC,CASSSPKQRETQYF
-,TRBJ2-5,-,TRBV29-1,TGCAGCGTGTGGCTGGACCTCCAAGAGACCCAGTACTTC,CSVWLDLQETQYF
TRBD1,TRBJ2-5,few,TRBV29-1,TGCAGCGTTGAGGGCAGGGGGCAGGTTCAAGAGACCCAGTACTTC,CSVEGRGQVQETQYF
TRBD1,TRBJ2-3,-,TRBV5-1,TGCGCCAGCAGCTTCATGTCCGGGACAGGGGCAGATACGCAGTATTTT,CASSFMSGTGADTQYF
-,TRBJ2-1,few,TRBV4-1,TGCGCCAGCAGCCAGCCCCTGGGTGGCGATGAGCAGTTCTTC,CASSQPLGGDEQFF
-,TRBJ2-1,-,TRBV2,TGTGCCAGCAGACCACGACAGACGTTCTACAATGAGCAGTTCTTC,CASRPRQTFYNEQFF
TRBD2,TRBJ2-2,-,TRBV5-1,TGCGCCAGCAGCTTGAGGGCCACTAGCGGGACGAACACCGGGGAGCTGTTTTTT,CASSLRATSGTNTGELFF
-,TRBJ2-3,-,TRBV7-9,TGTGCCAGCAGCTTAGGAGTCGGCAGGGCAGATACGCAGTATTTT,CASSLGVGRADTQYF
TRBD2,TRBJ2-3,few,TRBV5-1,TGCGCCAGCAGCCGAGCGGGAGTTGCGACAGATACGCAGTATTTT,CASSRAGVATDTQYF